Listed below are T cell receptor beta chains from one sample, sequenced in a study of OX40 agonist ivuxolimab in advanced cancers. The repertoire was sequenced with immunoSEQ multiplex PCR; TCRdb's copy has only in-frame clones and lacks some. The sample has tens of thousands of clones, roughly 85% seen once. Sequencing used CD4+ or CD8+ T cells sorted from blood, obtained in a trial of the OX40 agonist ivuxolimab. These receptors were collected from an adult with an advanced solid tumor such as melanoma, head and neck, liver or kidney cancer. Both conserved end residues are part of each CDR3. D genes are given only for firm matches. Clone size is stated in some rows and not others, as once, few, many or a class when expanded.

j_call: TRBJ1-1
clone_size: once
v_call: TRBV27
d_call: -
cdr3_aa: CASLTNTEAFF
cdr3_nt: TGTGCCAGCCTCACGAACACTGAAGCTTTCTTT

j_call: TRBJ1-5
clone_size: -
v_call: TRBV27
d_call: -
cdr3_aa: CASSSGAQPQHF
cdr3_nt: TGTGCCAGCAGCTCAGGGGCGCAGCCCCAGCATTTT

j_call: TRBJ2-2
clone_size: -
v_call: TRBV10-3
d_call: TRBD1
cdr3_aa: CALGGPGELFF
cdr3_nt: TGTGCCCTAGGGGGCCCCGGGGAGCTGTTTTTT

j_call: TRBJ2-1
clone_size: -
v_call: TRBV19
d_call: -
cdr3_aa: CASSIRSRGDEQFF
cdr3_nt: TGTGCCAGTAGTATTAGGTCGCGAGGGGATGAGCAGTTCTTC

j_call: TRBJ1-5
clone_size: -
v_call: TRBV19
d_call: -
cdr3_aa: CASSMAGQYSNQPQHF
cdr3_nt: TGTGCCAGTAGTATGGCAGGCCAGTATAGCAATCAGCCCCAGCATTTT

j_call: TRBJ1-2
clone_size: -
v_call: TRBV7-8
d_call: TRBD1
cdr3_aa: CASRTGGDYGYTF
cdr3_nt: TGTGCCAGCAGGACAGGGGGGGACTATGGCTACACCTTC

j_call: TRBJ1-4
clone_size: -
v_call: TRBV10-2
d_call: -
cdr3_aa: CASSESPPKLFF
cdr3_nt: TGCGCCAGCAGTGAGAGTCCCCCAAAACTGTTTTTT

j_call: TRBJ1-1
clone_size: -
v_call: TRBV19
d_call: -
cdr3_aa: CASIKGMNTEAFF
cdr3_nt: TGTGCCAGTATTAAAGGTATGAACACTGAAGCTTTCTTT

j_call: TRBJ2-7
clone_size: -
v_call: TRBV14
d_call: -
cdr3_aa: CASSPSYEQYF
cdr3_nt: TGTGCCAGCAGCCCCTCCTACGAGCAGTACTTC

j_call: TRBJ2-5
clone_size: -
v_call: TRBV4-3
d_call: -
cdr3_aa: CASSQVWARTETQYF
cdr3_nt: TGCGCCAGCAGCCAAGTGTGGGCTAGGACGGAGACCCAGTACTTC

j_call: TRBJ2-7
clone_size: -
v_call: TRBV27
d_call: TRBD1
cdr3_aa: CASSLVSGGYEQYF
cdr3_nt: TGTGCCAGCAGTTTAGTCTCAGGGGGCTACGAGCAGTACTTC

j_call: TRBJ2-3
clone_size: -
v_call: TRBV6-5
d_call: TRBD2
cdr3_aa: CASSYSGTSGRDTQYF
cdr3_nt: TGTGCCAGCAGTTACTCCGGGACTAGCGGGAGAGATACGCAGTATTTT

j_call: TRBJ2-3
clone_size: -
v_call: TRBV7-6
d_call: -
cdr3_aa: CASRGGRADTQYF
cdr3_nt: TGTGCCAGCAGGGGGGGGCGCGCAGATACGCAGTATTTT

j_call: TRBJ2-1
clone_size: -
v_call: TRBV4-1
d_call: TRBD2
cdr3_aa: CASSPLGTSGNEQFF
cdr3_nt: TGCGCCAGCAGCCCACTAGGGACTAGCGGGAATGAGCAGTTCTTC

j_call: TRBJ2-1
clone_size: -
v_call: TRBV6-5
d_call: -
cdr3_aa: CASSYRANYNEQFF
cdr3_nt: TGTGCCAGCAGTTACCGCGCTAACTACAATGAGCAGTTCTTC

j_call: TRBJ2-3
clone_size: -
v_call: TRBV9
d_call: -
cdr3_aa: CASNEGASTDTQYF
cdr3_nt: TGTGCCAGCAACGAAGGTGCTAGCACAGATACGCAGTATTTT

j_call: TRBJ2-2
clone_size: -
v_call: TRBV7-6
d_call: TRBD1
cdr3_aa: CASSLSSDRGNTGELFF
cdr3_nt: TGTGCCAGCAGCTTAAGTTCGGACAGGGGTAACACCGGGGAGCTGTTTTTT

j_call: TRBJ1-1
clone_size: -
v_call: TRBV6-6
d_call: -
cdr3_aa: CASSYDDRHPNTEAFF
cdr3_nt: TGTGCCAGCAGTTACGATGACAGACACCCGAACACTGAAGCTTTCTTT

j_call: TRBJ1-1
clone_size: once
v_call: TRBV19
d_call: -
cdr3_aa: CASRQMNTEAFF
cdr3_nt: TGTGCCAGTCGACAGATGAACACTGAAGCTTTCTTT

j_call: TRBJ1-3
clone_size: -
v_call: TRBV2
d_call: -
cdr3_aa: CASSETHSSSGNTIYF
cdr3_nt: TGTGCCAGCAGTGAAACCCACAGTTCCTCTGGAAACACCATATATTTT

j_call: TRBJ1-4
clone_size: -
v_call: TRBV9
d_call: -
cdr3_aa: CASSVEGGGANEKLFF
cdr3_nt: TGTGCCAGCAGCGTAGAGGGCGGGGGGGCGAACGAAAAACTGTTTTTT

j_call: TRBJ1-4
clone_size: -
v_call: TRBV9
d_call: TRBD1
cdr3_aa: CASSVEQGDSTNEKLFF
cdr3_nt: TGTGCCAGCAGCGTAGAGCAGGGGGATAGCACTAATGAAAAACTGTTTTTT

j_call: TRBJ1-2
clone_size: -
v_call: TRBV29-1
d_call: -
cdr3_aa: CSVEELDGYTF
cdr3_nt: TGCAGCGTTGAGGAATTGGATGGCTACACCTTC

j_call: TRBJ2-3
clone_size: -
v_call: TRBV7-6
d_call: -
cdr3_aa: CASSLSYITDTQYF
cdr3_nt: TGTGCCAGCAGCCTGAGCTATATCACAGATACGCAGTATTTT

j_call: TRBJ1-5
clone_size: -
v_call: TRBV27
d_call: -
cdr3_aa: CASSSPGPLNQPQHF
cdr3_nt: TGTGCCAGCAGTAGCCCGGGACCGCTTAATCAGCCCCAGCATTTT

j_call: TRBJ2-5
clone_size: -
v_call: TRBV10-3
d_call: TRBD1
cdr3_aa: CAISSTGQETQYF
cdr3_nt: TGTGCCATCAGTTCGACAGGGCAAGAGACCCAGTACTTC

j_call: TRBJ1-4
clone_size: -
v_call: TRBV5-6
d_call: TRBD1
cdr3_aa: CASSPDGTGNEKLFF
cdr3_nt: TGTGCCAGCAGCCCAGACGGGACAGGGAATGAAAAACTGTTTTTT

j_call: TRBJ2-5
clone_size: -
v_call: TRBV5-6
d_call: -
cdr3_aa: CASKIRMGAVDQETQYF
cdr3_nt: TGTGCCAGCAAGATCCGAATGGGGGCAGTGGACCAAGAGACCCAGTACTTC

j_call: TRBJ1-4
clone_size: once
v_call: TRBV25-1
d_call: -
cdr3_aa: CASSEWMGLGSEKLFF
cdr3_nt: TGTGCCAGCAGTGAATGGATGGGACTAGGAAGTGAAAAACTGTTTTTT

j_call: TRBJ1-5
clone_size: -
v_call: TRBV6-5
d_call: TRBD1
cdr3_aa: CASSYRGYQPQHF
cdr3_nt: TGTGCCAGCAGCTACAGGGGCTATCAGCCCCAGCATTTT

j_call: TRBJ1-1
clone_size: once
v_call: TRBV9
d_call: -
cdr3_aa: CASSLGRGTGNTEAFF
cdr3_nt: TGTGCCAGCAGCCTAGGCAGGGGAACAGGGAACACTGAAGCTTTCTTT

j_call: TRBJ1-5
clone_size: few
v_call: TRBV7-9
d_call: TRBD1
cdr3_aa: CASSLWPGGGGRQPQHF
cdr3_nt: TGTGCCAGCAGCTTATGGCCAGGGGGAGGGGGCAGGCAGCCCCAGCATTTT

j_call: TRBJ1-3
clone_size: -
v_call: TRBV9
d_call: -
cdr3_aa: CASSAKDSRMRTGNTIYF
cdr3_nt: TGTGCCAGCAGCGCGAAGGACAGTCGAATGAGGACTGGAAACACCATATATTTT

j_call: TRBJ2-6
clone_size: -
v_call: TRBV5-6
d_call: -
cdr3_aa: CASSINILRDANWANVLTF
cdr3_nt: TGTGCCAGCAGCATTAATATTCTCCGGGACGCCAATTGGGCCAACGTCCTGACTTTC